This TCR beta chain was captured by sequencing in a study of blood T cells in healthy people across ages. A second about 7 to 12 cycle PCR used barcoded and J-beta primers. TCRdb used MiXCR to reprocess the 5' RACE reads, holding one entry per CDR3 protein. The sample consists of approximately 760,000 distinct CDR3 sequences, 20% to 25% of them appearing once. CDR1 is MNHEY and CDR2 is SVGEGT in the germline V gene. V shed 5 bases, J shed 2 bases, and the junction held 8 bases outside the gene matches. CDR3 length: 16 amino acids. Another study also made use of these data, one on T cells of mothers and their children. As reported in that work: There were over 9.5 million TCR beta CDR3 reads from each mother and a few million from each child.

The origin of this receptor is a boy aged 5-17 years in good health. This rearrangement joins TRBV6-2 or TRBV6-3 to TRBJ1-2; 10 positions match TRBD1. Source material: blood. The CDR3 protein is CASSPAGGQGNYGYTF. The CDR3 region has the DNA TGTGCCAGCAGTCCCGCCGGGGGACAGGGGAACTATGGCTACACCTTC.